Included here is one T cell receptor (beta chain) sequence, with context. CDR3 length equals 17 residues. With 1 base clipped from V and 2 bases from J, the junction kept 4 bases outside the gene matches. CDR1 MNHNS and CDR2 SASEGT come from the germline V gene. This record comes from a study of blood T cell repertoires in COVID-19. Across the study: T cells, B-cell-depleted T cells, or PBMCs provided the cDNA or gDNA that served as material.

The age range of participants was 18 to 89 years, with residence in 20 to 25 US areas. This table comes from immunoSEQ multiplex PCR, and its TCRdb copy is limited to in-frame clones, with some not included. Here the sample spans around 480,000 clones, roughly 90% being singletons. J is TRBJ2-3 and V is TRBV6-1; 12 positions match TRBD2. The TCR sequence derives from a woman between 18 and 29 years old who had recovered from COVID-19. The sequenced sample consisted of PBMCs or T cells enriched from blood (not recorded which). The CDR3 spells CASSEGLAGALTDTQYF. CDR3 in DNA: TGTGCCAGCAGTGAAGGACTAGCGGGGGCCCTCACAGATACGCAGTATTTT.